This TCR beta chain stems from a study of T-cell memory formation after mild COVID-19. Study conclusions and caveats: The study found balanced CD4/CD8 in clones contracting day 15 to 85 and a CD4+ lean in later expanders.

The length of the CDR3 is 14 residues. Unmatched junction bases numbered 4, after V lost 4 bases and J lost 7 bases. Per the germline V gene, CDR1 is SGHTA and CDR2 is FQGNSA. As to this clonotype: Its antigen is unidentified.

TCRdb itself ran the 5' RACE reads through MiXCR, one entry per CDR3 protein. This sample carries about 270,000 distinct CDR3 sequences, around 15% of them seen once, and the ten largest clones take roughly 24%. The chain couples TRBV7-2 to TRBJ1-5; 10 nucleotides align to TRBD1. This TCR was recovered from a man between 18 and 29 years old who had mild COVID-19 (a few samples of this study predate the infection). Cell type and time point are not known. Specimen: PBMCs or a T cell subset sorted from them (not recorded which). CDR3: CASSWDRGGQPQHF. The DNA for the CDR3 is TGTGCCAGCAGCTGGGACAGGGGAGGACAGCCCCAGCATTTT.